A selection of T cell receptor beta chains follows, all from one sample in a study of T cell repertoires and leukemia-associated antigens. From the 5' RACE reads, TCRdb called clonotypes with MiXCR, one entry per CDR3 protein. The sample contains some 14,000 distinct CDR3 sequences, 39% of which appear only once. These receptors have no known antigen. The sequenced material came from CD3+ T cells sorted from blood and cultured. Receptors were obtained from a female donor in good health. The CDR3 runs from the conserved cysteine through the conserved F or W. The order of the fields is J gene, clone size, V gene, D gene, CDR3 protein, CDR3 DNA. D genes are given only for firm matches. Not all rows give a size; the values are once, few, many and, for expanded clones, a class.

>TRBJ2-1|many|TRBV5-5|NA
CASSFRQGSYNEQFF
TGTGCCAGCAGCTTCCGGCAGGGGTCCTACAATGAGCAGTTCTTC
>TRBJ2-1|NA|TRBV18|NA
CANSPIADTYNEQFF
TGCGCCAACTCACCCATAGCGGATACCTACAATGAGCAGTTCTTC
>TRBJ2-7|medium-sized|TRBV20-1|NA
CSARGIPYEQYF
TGCAGTGCTAGAGGAATACCGTACGAGCAGTACTTC
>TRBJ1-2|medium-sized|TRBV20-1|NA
CSAPRQKEGYTF
TGCAGTGCTCCTAGGCAGAAGGAAGGCTACACCTTC
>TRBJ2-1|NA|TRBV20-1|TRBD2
CSRPGLAGGLRDEQFF
TGCAGTCGCCCGGGGCTAGCGGGAGGCCTTAGGGATGAGCAGTTCTTC
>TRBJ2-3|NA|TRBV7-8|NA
CTNSLVETTDTQYF
TGTACCAACAGCTTAGTGGAGACCACAGATACGCAGTATTTT
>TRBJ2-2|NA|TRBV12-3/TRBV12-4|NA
CASSFAWELFF
TGTGCCAGCAGTTTTGCCTGGGAGCTGTTTTTC
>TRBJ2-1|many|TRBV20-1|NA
CSARVRENEQLF
TGCAGTGCTAGAGTACGGGAGAATGAGCAGCTCTTC
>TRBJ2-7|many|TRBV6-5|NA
CASSARTGGTVEQYF
TGTGCCAGCAGCGCTCGGACAGGAGGGACCGTCGAGCAGTACTTC
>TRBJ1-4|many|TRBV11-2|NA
CANSLVATNEKLFF
TGTGCCAACAGCTTAGTTGCAACTAATGAAAAACTGTTTTTT
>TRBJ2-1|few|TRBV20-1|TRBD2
CSARVPWGGNEQFF
TGCAGTGCTAGAGTCCCCTGGGGGGGCAATGAGCAGTTCTTC
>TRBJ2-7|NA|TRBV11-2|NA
CASSLVMEYEQYF
TGTGCCAGCAGCTTAGTGATGGAATACGAGCAGTACTTC
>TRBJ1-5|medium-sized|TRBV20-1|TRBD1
CSARDMGQGYGQPQHF
TGCAGTGCTAGGGATATGGGACAGGGATATGGACAGCCCCAGCATTTT
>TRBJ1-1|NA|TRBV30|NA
CARSVVSGKDTEAFF
TGTGCCCGGAGTGTAGTATCAGGGAAGGACACTGAAGCCTTCTTT
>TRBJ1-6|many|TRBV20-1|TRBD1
CSAELGQGNSPLHF
TGCAGTGCTGAACTAGGACAGGGAAATTCACCCCTCCACTTT
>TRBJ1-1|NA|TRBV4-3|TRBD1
CASRPGTATNTEAFF
TGCGCCAGCAGACCGGGGACAGCTACAAACACTGAAGCTTTCTTT
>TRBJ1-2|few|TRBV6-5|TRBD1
CASSYLHKVPGQDACGYTF
TGTGCCAGCAGTTACCTCCATAAGGTTCCTGGACAGGACGCCTGTGGCTACACCTTC
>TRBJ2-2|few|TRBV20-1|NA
CSARDRWRGRVGELFF
TGCAGTGCTAGAGATCGATGGAGGGGACGGGTCGGGGAGCTGTTTTTT
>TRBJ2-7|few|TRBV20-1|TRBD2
CSARDLLGSGSFPYEQYF
TGCAGTGCTAGAGATCTGTTGGGAAGCGGGAGCTTTCCCTACGAGCAGTACTTC
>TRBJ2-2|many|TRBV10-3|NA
CAISAAPSNTGELFF
TGTGCCATCAGTGCGGCCCCATCGAACACCGGGGAGCTGTTTTTT
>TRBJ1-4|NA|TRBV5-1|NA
CASKIGSANEKPFF
TGCGCCAGCAAGATCGGTTCGGCAAACGAAAAACCGTTTTTT
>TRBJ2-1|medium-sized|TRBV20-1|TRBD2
CSADTGTSGRIEQFF
TGCAGTGCTGATACCGGGACTAGCGGGAGGATTGAGCAGTTCTTC
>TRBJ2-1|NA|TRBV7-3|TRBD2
CTSSSRGTSGLSYNEQFF
TGTACCAGCAGCTCCCGGGGAACTAGCGGACTCTCCTACAATGAGCAGTTCTTC
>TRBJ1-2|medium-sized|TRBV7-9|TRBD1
CASSHGQGNYGYTF
TGTGCCAGCAGCCACGGACAGGGGAACTATGGCTACACCTTC
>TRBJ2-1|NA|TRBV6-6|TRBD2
CASRSGRGSYNEQFF
TGTGCCAGCAGGTCCGGGCGGGGGTCCTACAATGAGCAGTTCTTC
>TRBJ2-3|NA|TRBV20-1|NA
CSASRTGPTDTQYF
TGCAGTGCTAGTCGGACGGGACCAACAGATACGCAGTATTTT
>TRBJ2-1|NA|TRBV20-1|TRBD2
CTAGGSGRAYNEQFF
TGCACCGCAGGTGGTAGCGGGAGAGCCTACAATGAGCAGTTCTTC
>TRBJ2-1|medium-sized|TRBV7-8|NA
CASSLDLPAGNEQFF
TGTGCCAGCAGCTTAGATCTTCCCGCCGGCAATGAGCAGTTCTTC
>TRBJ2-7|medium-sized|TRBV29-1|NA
CSVGQWDLFYEQYF
TGCAGCGTTGGACAGTGGGACCTCTTCTACGAGCAGTACTTC
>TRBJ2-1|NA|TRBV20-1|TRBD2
CSVRGLISGRVWNEQFF
TGCAGTGTTAGAGGTCTGATCAGCGGGAGAGTATGGAATGAGCAGTTCTTC
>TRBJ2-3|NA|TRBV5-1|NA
CASSRRSTDTQYF
TGCGCCAGCAGCCGGAGAAGTACAGATACGCAGTATTTT
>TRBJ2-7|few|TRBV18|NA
CASSPFRYTQIADEQYF
TGTGCCAGCTCACCCTTCCGTTACACCCAGATCGCCGACGAGCAGTACTTC
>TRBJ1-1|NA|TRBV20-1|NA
CSAREGLAETEAFF
TGCAGTGCTAGAGAGGGACTAGCGGAGACTGAAGCTTTCTTT
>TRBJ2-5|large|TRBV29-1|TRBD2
CSVNLSGRAGETQYF
TGCAGCGTTAACCTAAGCGGGAGGGCCGGGGAGACCCAGTACTTC
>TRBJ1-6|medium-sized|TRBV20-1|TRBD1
CSARATGGGSPLHF
TGCAGTGCTAGAGCAACAGGGGGCGGTTCACCCCTCCACTTT
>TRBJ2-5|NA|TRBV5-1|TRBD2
CASSLAIAGGRETQYF
TGCGCCAGCAGCTTGGCGATAGCGGGAGGGCGTGAGACCCAGTACTTC
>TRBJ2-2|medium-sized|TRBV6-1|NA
CASSGGEAGELFF
TGTGCCAGCAGTGGGGGGGAGGCCGGGGAGCTGTTTTTT
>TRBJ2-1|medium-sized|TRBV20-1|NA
CSQGAPAGVQFF
TGCAGTCAAGGGGCCCCCGCAGGTGTGCAGTTCTTC
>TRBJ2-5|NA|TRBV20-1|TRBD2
CSAGGLAGDLGYQETQYF
TGTAGTGCTGGCGGACTAGCGGGAGATTTGGGGTACCAAGAGACCCAGTACTTC